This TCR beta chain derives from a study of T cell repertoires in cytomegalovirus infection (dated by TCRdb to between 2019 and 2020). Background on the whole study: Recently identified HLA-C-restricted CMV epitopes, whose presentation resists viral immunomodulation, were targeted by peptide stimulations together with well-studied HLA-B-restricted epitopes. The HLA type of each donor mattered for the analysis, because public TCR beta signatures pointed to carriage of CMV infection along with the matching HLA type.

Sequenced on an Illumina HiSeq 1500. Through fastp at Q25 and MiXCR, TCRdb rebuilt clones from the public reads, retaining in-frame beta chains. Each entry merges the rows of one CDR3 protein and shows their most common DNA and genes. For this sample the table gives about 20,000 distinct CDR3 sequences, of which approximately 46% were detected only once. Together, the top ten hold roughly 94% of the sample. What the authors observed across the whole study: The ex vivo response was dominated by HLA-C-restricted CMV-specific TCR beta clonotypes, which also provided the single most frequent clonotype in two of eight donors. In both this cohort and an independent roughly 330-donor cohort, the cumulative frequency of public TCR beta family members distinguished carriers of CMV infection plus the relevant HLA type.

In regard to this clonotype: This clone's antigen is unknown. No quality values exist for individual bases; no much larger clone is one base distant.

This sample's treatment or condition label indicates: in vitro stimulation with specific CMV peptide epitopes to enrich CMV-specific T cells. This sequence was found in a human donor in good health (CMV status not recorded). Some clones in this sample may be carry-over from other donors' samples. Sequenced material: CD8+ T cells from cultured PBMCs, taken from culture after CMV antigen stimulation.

The nucleotides are TGTGCCAGCACTCCAAGGGGACTAGCGGGGGAAGAAGAGACCCAGTACTTC. It translates as CASTPRGLAGEEETQYF. This sequence uses TRBV7-3 and TRBJ2-5; the central 14 bases match TRBD2. There are 17 amino acids in the CDR3, from cysteine to phenylalanine inclusive. The read is trimmed to its CDR3 DNA, 51 bases read in frame from base 1. Looking up the germline V gene yields CDR1 SGHTA and CDR2 FQGTGA. V has 7 bases trimmed and J has 3 bases trimmed; junction bases matching no gene number 10.